Sequencing of this T cell receptor beta chain was carried out in a study of T cell responses to AZD1222 COVID-19 vaccine. Study-level results: Regions 160-218 and 743-854 held dominance among vaccine-associated CD4 TCRs, which spanned spike.

The data were produced by immunoSEQ multiplex PCR, yet TCRdb's version contains in-frame clones alone and is incomplete. Of about 130,000 clones listed, roughly 93% were seen once; the top ten hold 6.5% to 8.5%. Analysis merged second doses at about 4 or about 12 weeks. On this clone: Its antigen remains unknown.

This clonotype originated in an adult who received the AZD1222 COVID-19 vaccine. Sample: peripheral blood, taken 28 days after the second AZD1222 dose.

For the CDR3, the DNA is TGTGCCACCAGCAGAGGACAGGGGGAAACAGATACGCAGTATTTT. Translation gives CATSRGQGETDTQYF. The V and J genes are TRBV15 and TRBJ2-3, with 9 bases lining up with TRBD1. The germline V gene encodes CDR1 LNHNV and CDR2 YYDKDF (reference sequence). Trimming removed 1 base from V and 3 bases from J; junction bases left unmatched: 2. The CDR3 length is 15 residues.